What follows describes a single T cell receptor (beta chain). Antigen unknown. This record comes from a study of CD8+ T cells in alopecia areata. Study in general: Treated patients were given oral tofacitinib, which was dosed at 5 to 10 mg twice daily.

The treatment is: oral pan-JAK inhibitor, 5-10 mg twice daily. Study outcomes and limitations: Between patients, shared TCR sequences were less clear than in mice. This was possibly due in part to HLA diversity in the patient population.

V lost 3 bases and J 3 bases, leaving 9 bases between the germline ends. This CDR3 contains 13 residues. CDR1 is MNHEY and CDR2 is SMNVEV in the germline V gene (reference sequence). Once RNA had been extracted, it was reverse transcribed into cDNA to act as the sequencing template. Data came from immunoSEQ multiplex PCR; TCRdb stores just in-frame clones and leaves some out. The table includes 150,000 to 200,000 clones, less than 80% detected once. The rearrangement links TRBV27 to TRBJ2-7; D is perhaps TRBD1 (6 bases). The source is a human donor with alopecia areata. The specimen was CD4+ T cells sorted from blood, collected at week 24, from a patient treated with tofacitinib. CDR3 amino acids: CASSFIGGYEQYF. In DNA, the CDR3 is TGTGCCAGCAGTTTCATAGGGGGCTACGAGCAGTACTTC.